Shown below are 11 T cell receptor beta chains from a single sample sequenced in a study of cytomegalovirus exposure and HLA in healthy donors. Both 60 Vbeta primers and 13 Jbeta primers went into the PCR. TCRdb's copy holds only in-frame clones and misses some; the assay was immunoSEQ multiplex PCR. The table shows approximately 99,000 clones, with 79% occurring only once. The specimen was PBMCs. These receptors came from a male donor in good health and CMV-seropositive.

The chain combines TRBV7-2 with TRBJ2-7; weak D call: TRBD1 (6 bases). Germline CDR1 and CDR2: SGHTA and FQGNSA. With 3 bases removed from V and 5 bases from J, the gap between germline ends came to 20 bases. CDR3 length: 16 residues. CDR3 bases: TGTGCCAGCAGCTTCTTCAACAGGGCCTCTGGGAACGAGCAGTACTTC. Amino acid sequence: CASSFFNRASGNEQYF.

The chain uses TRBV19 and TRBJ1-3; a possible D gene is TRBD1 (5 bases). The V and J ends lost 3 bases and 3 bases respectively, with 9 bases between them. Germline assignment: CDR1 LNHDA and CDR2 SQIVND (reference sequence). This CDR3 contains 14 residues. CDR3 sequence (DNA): TGTGCCAGTAGTATGCAGGGAGGTGGAAACACCATATATTTT. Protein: CASSMQGGGNTIYF. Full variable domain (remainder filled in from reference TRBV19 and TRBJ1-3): DGGITQSPKYLFRKEGQNVTLSCEQNLNHDAMYWYRQDPGQGLRLIYYSQIVNDFQKGDIAEGYSVSREKKESFPLTVTSAQKNPTAFYLCASSMQGGGNTIYFGEGSWLTVV.

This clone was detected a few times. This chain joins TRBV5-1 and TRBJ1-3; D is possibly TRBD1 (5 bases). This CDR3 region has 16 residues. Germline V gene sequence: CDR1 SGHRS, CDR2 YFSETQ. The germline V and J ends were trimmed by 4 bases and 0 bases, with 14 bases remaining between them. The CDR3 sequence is CASSRDSPSSGNTIYF. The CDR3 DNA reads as TGCGCCAGCAGCAGAGACAGCCCGAGCTCTGGAAACACCATATATTTT.

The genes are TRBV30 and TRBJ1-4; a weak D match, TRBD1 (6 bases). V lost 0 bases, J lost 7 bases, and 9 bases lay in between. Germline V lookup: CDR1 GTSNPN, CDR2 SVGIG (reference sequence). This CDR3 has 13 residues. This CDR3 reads CAWSVLGAEKLFF. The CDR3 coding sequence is TGTGCCTGGAGTGTACTGGGGGCTGAAAAACTGTTTTTT.

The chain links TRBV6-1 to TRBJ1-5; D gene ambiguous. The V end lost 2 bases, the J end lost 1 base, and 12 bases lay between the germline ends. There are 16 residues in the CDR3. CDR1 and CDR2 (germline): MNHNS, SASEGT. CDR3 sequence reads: CASSEWSEGSNQPQHF. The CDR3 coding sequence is TGTGCCAGCAGTGAATGGTCTGAGGGAAGCAATCAGCCCCAGCATTTT.

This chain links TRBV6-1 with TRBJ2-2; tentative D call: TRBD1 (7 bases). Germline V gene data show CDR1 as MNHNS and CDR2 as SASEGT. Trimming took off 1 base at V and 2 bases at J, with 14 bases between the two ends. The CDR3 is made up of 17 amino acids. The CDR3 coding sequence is TGTGCCAGCAGTGAAGTAGGGGGGACAGTTAACACCGGGGAGCTGTTTTTT. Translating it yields CASSEVGGTVNTGELFF.

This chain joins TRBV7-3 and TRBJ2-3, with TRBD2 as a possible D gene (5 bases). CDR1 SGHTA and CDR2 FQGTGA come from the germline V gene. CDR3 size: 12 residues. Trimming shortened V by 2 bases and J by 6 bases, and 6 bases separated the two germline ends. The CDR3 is CASSLASDTQYF. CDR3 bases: TGTGCCAGCAGCTTAGCTAGCGATACGCAGTATTTT.

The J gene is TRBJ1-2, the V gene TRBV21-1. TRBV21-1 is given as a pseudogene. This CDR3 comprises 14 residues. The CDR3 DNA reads TGTGCCAGCAGCAGATGGAGGGCTAACTATGGCTACACCTTC. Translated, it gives CASSRWRANYGYTF.

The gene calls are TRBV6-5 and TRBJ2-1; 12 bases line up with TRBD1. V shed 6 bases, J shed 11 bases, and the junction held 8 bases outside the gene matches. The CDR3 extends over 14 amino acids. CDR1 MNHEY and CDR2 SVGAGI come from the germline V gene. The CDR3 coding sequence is TGTGCCAGCAGGACCGGGACAGGGGGCGCAAAGCAGTTCTTC. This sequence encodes CASRTGTGGAKQFF.

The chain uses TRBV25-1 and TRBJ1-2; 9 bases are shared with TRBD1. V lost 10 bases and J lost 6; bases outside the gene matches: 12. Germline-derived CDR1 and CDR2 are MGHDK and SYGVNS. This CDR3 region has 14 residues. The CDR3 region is CATRNMDRGNGYTF. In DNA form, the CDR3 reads TGTGCCACCCGGAATATGGACAGGGGCAATGGCTACACCTTC.

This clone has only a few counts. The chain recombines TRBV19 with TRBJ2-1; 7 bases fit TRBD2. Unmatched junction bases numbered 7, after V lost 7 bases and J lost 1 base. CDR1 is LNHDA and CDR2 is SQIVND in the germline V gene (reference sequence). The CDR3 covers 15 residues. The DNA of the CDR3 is TGTGCCAGTACCTCTACTAGCGAGTCCTACAATGAGCAGTTCTTC. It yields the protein CASTSTSESYNEQFF. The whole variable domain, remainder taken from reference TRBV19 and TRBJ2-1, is DGGITQSPKYLFRKEGQNVTLSCEQNLNHDAMYWYRQDPGQGLRLIYYSQIVNDFQKGDIAEGYSVSREKKESFPLTVTSAQKNPTAFYLCASTSTSESYNEQFFGPGTRLTVL.